This record covers a single T cell receptor beta chain. Its cognate antigen is unknown. This sample stems from a study of response to subunit inactivated influenza vaccine. Findings of the study overall: The authors put forward the suggestion that each seasonal influenza vaccination may bring in only a limited number of new T cells.

TCRdb redid the calling of the RT-PCR reads with MiXCR, one entry per CDR3 protein. The sample shows approximately 730,000 distinct CDR3 sequences, approximately 15% of them seen only once. V lost 4 bases to trimming and J lost 2 bases, with 9 bases between them. The CDR3 totals 14 residues. Germline V lookup: CDR1 SEHNR, CDR2 FQNEAQ (reference sequence). Sequenced material: PBMCs from blood, taken less than 15 days before vaccination. The J gene is TRBJ1-3, the V gene TRBV7-9; possibly TRBD1 for D (6 bases). The sequence was collected from a man in his forties or fifties who received an inactivated influenza vaccine. The CDR3: CASSSGVTGNTIYF. Here the CDR3 DNA reads TGTGCCAGCAGCTCAGGGGTGACTGGAAACACCATATATTTT.